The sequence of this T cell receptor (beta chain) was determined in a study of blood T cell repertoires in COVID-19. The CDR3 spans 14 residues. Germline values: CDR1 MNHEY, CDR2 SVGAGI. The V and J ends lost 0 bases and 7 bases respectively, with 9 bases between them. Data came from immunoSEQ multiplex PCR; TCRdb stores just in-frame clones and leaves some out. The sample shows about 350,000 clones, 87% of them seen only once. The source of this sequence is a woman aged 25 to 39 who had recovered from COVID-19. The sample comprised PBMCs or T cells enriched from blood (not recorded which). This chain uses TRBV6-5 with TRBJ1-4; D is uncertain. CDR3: CASSYSRSSEKLFF. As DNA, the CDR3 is TGTGCCAGCAGTTACTCTCGTAGTAGTGAAAAACTGTTTTTT.